The source of this T cell receptor beta chain is a study of blood T cells in healthy people across ages. Study-wide results and caveats: Higher naive T cell percentage went strongly together with higher TCR beta diversity. Compared with aged donors, long-lived donors showed fewer expanded clones, suggesting selection.

This clonotype was seen a handful of times. Its antigen is currently unknown. The CDR3 spans 12 residues. V dropped 4 bases and J dropped 7 bases, with 11 bases sitting between them. The V gene's germline CDR1 is SNHLY and CDR2 FYNNEI. The use of a sample-barcoded 5' primer and a J-beta primer mix characterized a second PCR of roughly 7 to 12 cycles. The study obtained at least 3 million CDR3-containing paired-end reads from every sample. TCRdb re-called the 5' RACE reads with MiXCR, one entry per CDR3 protein. The sample gives 380,000 or so distinct CDR3 sequences, roughly half of which show up once; 50% to 65% is in the top ten.

Sequenced sample: blood. V and J are TRBV2 and TRBJ2-7; possible D gene TRBD1, 6 bases. The source of this sequence is a man in his sixties in good health. CDR3 protein: CASSVRQVEQYF. Here the CDR3 DNA reads TGTGCCAGCAGTGTTAGACAGGTGGAGCAGTACTTC.